This T cell receptor (beta chain) originates from a study of T cells after yellow fever vaccination. Study outcomes and limitations: Post-booster repertoires again held most primary-vaccination clones (roughly 96% CD4, approximately 90% CD8). A limited proportion of clonotypes was detected within both the CD4 and CD8 compartments. FACS-sorted repertoires could contain abundant clonotypes contaminating from the bulk population.

5'RACE template switching added a universal primer site and UMIs to TCR cDNA. TCRdb analysed the 5' RACE reads with MiXCR anew, one entry per CDR3 protein. The table records about 45,000 distinct CDR3 sequences, roughly 6.4% of them present only once. This CDR3 contains 15 residues. With 1 base clipped from V and 7 bases from J, the junction kept 7 bases outside the gene matches. Per germline, CDR1 GTSNPN and CDR2 SVGIG (reference sequence). The gene calls are TRBV30 and TRBJ2-1; 10 bases fit TRBD2. Sequenced material: CD8+ T cells not binding an NS4B(214-222) dextramer, sorted from PBMCs, taken 45 days after the yellow fever booster vaccination. The receptor's source is a young man who received the YFV17D yellow fever vaccine. The CDR3 loop is CAWSAIGLAENEQFF. The CDR3 nucleotides are TGTGCCTGGAGTGCCATCGGACTAGCGGAAAATGAGCAGTTCTTC.